The 22 T cell receptor beta chains below come from one sample, sequenced in a study of T cells in localized non-small cell lung cancer. Profiling relied on immunoSEQ multiplex PCR, and the TCRdb table lists in-frame clones only, not all of them. The profile shows approximately 89,000 clones, around three quarters of them singletons. The specimen comprised PBMCs, sampled before any cancer treatment. Every receptor here comes from a man between 35 and 75 years old with stage II squamous cell lung carcinoma.

The CDR3 reads CASSPRWGAPETQYF. For the CDR3, the DNA is TGTGCCAGCAGCCCCCGGTGGGGGGCCCCGGAGACCCAGTACTTC. The chain links TRBV6-1 to TRBJ2-5; D possibly uses TRBD1 or TRBD2 (6 bases each). Between the trimmed V and J ends, which lost 6 bases and 5 bases, there was a span of 19 bases. The CDR3 spans 15 residues. The germline CDR1 and CDR2 sequences are MNHNS and SASEGT.

This clone was recorded only once. The V call is TRBV9, the J call TRBJ2-1; D unresolved. CDR1 SGDLS and CDR2 YYNGEE come from the germline V gene. This CDR3 has 15 amino acids. With 0 bases removed from V and 4 bases from J, the gap between germline ends came to 11 bases. The CDR3 coding sequence is TGTGCCAGCAGCGTAGAATTAAGGGAATACAATGAGCAGTTCTTC. Amino acids: CASSVELREYNEQFF.

This clone has a handful of counts. This chain joins TRBV6-1 and TRBJ1-2, with a possible D match to TRBD1 (6 bases). The germline gives CDR1 MNHNS, CDR2 SASEGT. The CDR3 contains 13 residues. The V end was cut by 11 bases, the J end by 0 bases, with 13 bases between. CDR3: CAESRGTNYGYTF. CDR3 nucleotides: TGTGCCGAGAGCAGGGGAACTAACTATGGCTACACCTTC.

The rearrangement links TRBV28 to TRBJ1-2; D unclear. Germline assignment: CDR1 MDHEN and CDR2 SYDVKM. The CDR3 totals 13 residues. V was trimmed by 1 base and J by 8 bases, leaving 11 bases between them. CDR3 sequence reads: CASSLYQRGGYTF. CDR3 coding DNA: TGTGCCAGCAGTTTATACCAGCGCGGCGGCTACACCTTC.

This rearrangement joins TRBV7-9 to TRBJ2-5; either TRBD1 or TRBD2 may supply D (6 bases each). The germline V gene has CDR1 SEHNR and CDR2 FQNEAQ (reference sequence). The length of the CDR3 is 16 residues. The germline V and J ends were trimmed by 7 bases and 2 bases, with 20 bases remaining between them. The CDR3 is CASTPGAVWGQETQYF. In DNA form, the CDR3 reads TGTGCCAGCACCCCGGGGGCTGTGTGGGGGCAAGAGACCCAGTACTTC.

The J gene is TRBJ1-5, the V gene TRBV28, with D uncertain. Germline V CDR1 and CDR2: MDHEN, SYDVKM. The CDR3 is 11 amino acids. Trimming cost V 7 bases and J 2 bases, with 3 bases left between them. In DNA, the CDR3 is TGTGCCAGCATGGGCAATCAGCCCCAGCATTTT. Its translation is CASMGNQPQHF.

The chain joins TRBV28 to TRBJ2-1; 7 positions match TRBD1. Unmatched junction bases numbered 5, after V lost 9 bases and J lost 0 bases. Germline V gives CDR1 MDHEN, CDR2 SYDVKM. The CDR3 has 14 residues. As DNA, the CDR3 is TGTGCCAGTACAGGGGTGAACTCCTACAATGAGCAGTTCTTC. Translated, it gives CASTGVNSYNEQFF.

The chain joins TRBV18 to TRBJ2-1; D might be TRBD1 (6 bases). Germline-derived CDR1 and CDR2 are KGHSH and LQKENI. With 6 bases removed from V and 4 bases from J, the gap between germline ends came to 13 bases. There are 14 residues in the CDR3. DNA for the CDR3: TGTGCCAGCTCCCCCGGGACACAATACAATGAGCAGTTCTTC. Encoded protein: CASSPGTQYNEQFF. Based on the CDR3 plus reference TRBV18 and TRBJ2-1, the full variable domain is NAGVMQNPRHLVRRRGQEARLRCSPMKGHSHVYWYRQLPEEGLKFMVYLQKENIIDESGMPKERFSAEFPKEGPSILRIQQVVRGDSAAYFCASSPGTQYNEQFFGPGTRLTVL.

The V and J genes are TRBV11-2 and TRBJ2-3; 8 nucleotides align to TRBD2. Germline CDR1 and CDR2: SGHAT and FQNNGV. CDR3 length: 16 amino acids. J gave up 5 bases and V 5 bases, and 12 bases lay outside the gene matches. The CDR3 here is CASSPTLAGRGDTQYF. CDR3 nucleotide sequence: TGTGCCAGCAGCCCAACCTTAGCGGGGAGGGGAGATACGCAGTATTTT.

Remarks on this clone: One end of the junction does not line up with germline, which may come from a read error. The genes are TRBV7-2 and TRBJ2-5; weak D call: TRBD2 (5 bases). The CDR3 extends over 14 amino acids. Germline assignment: CDR1 SGHTA and CDR2 FQGNSA. CDR3 DNA: TGTGCCAGCAGCTTGCGGGCTCTTCAAGAGGCCCAGTACTTC. Its translation: CASSLRALQEAQYF.

This clone came up once. At the DNA level, this CDR3 is encoded by other sequences in the same sample as well. The CDR3, as DNA: TGCGCCAGCAGCCAAGACCGCTCCTCTGGAAACACCATATATTTT. This sequence encodes CASSQDRSSGNTIYF. This sequence joins TRBV4-1 and TRBJ1-3; no firm D call. V lost 0 bases and J lost 0, with 6 bases in between. Germline V gene lookup returns CDR1 MGHRA and CDR2 YSYEKL. The CDR3 sequence is 15 residues long.

The rearrangement links TRBV21-1 to TRBJ1-2. TRBV21-1 is tagged as a pseudogene. The CDR3 extends over 11 amino acids. CDR3 residues: CASSRDCFDTF. The CDR3, as DNA: TGTGCCAGCAGCCGGGACTGCTTTGACACCTTC.

The chain has TRBV11-2 and TRBJ1-6; TRBD1 might be the D (5 bases). Trimming took off 4 bases at V and 14 bases at J, with 12 bases between the two ends. This CDR3 comprises 12 residues. CDR1 is SGHAT and CDR2 is FQNNGV in the germline V gene. CDR3 sequence: CASSYMGGALHF. The CDR3 nucleotides read TGTGCCAGCAGCTACATGGGAGGGGCCCTCCACTTT.

This chain connects TRBV4-3 to TRBJ1-1, with unresolved D. CDR1 is LGHNA and CDR2 is YSLEER in the germline V gene. Trimming took off 0 bases at V and 0 bases at J, with 8 bases between the two ends. This CDR3 comprises 15 residues. The CDR3 nucleotides read TGCGCCAGCAGCCAAGAGCGGGCCTTGAACACTGAAGCTTTCTTT. Its protein product is CASSQERALNTEAFF.

About this clone itself: The junction differs from germline at one of its ends, possibly a read error. CDR3 bases: TGTGCTAGCAGCTTAGCGTCTTACAATGAGCAGTTCTTC. As protein: CASSLASYNEQFF. V and J are TRBV7-7 and TRBJ2-1; TRBD2 is a possible D gene (5 bases). Germline CDR1 and CDR2: SSHAT and FNYEAQ (reference sequence). CDR3 length: 13 amino acids.

The rearrangement joins TRBV7-3 to TRBJ1-1; no definite D call. Germline values: CDR1 SGHTA, CDR2 FQGTGA. Between the trimmed V and J ends, which lost 3 bases and 1 base, there was a span of 6 bases. This CDR3 contains 13 residues. CDR3 loop: CASSFTGNTEAFF. DNA for the CDR3: TGTGCCAGCAGCTTTACCGGGAACACTGAAGCTTTCTTT.

V usage is TRBV7-9 and J usage is TRBJ1-6, with D possibly TRBD1 on 5 matching bases. The CDR3 runs 13 residues. With 8 bases removed from V and 9 bases from J, the gap between germline ends came to 14 bases. Germline V lookup: CDR1 SEHNR, CDR2 FQNEAQ (reference sequence). The CDR3 region has the DNA TGTGCCAGCTCGACAGTAGCGGGTTCACCCCTCCACTTT. Protein sequence: CASSTVAGSPLHF.

A few counts support this clone. The chain carries TRBV29-1 and TRBJ1-3; D is uncertain. The CDR3 runs 13 residues. CDR1 is SQVTM and CDR2 is ANQGSEA in the germline V gene. The V end was cut by 5 bases, the J end by 3 bases, with 11 bases between. The CDR3 DNA sequence: TGCAGCGTTCGGACCTCAGGTGGAAACACCATATATTTT. Translated, it gives CSVRTSGGNTIYF.

The chain uses TRBV5-1 and TRBJ2-5; 7 positions agree with TRBD1. Germline values: CDR1 SGHRS, CDR2 YFSETQ. This CDR3 region has 16 residues. The J segment lost 2 bases and the V segment lost 0 bases, leaving 7 bases of the junction unmatched. This CDR3 is CASSLVVGGSQETQYF. The CDR3 DNA is TGCGCCAGCAGCTTGGTAGTAGGGGGCTCGCAAGAGACCCAGTACTTC.

The CDR3 sequence: CASSPTALVTEAFF. The CDR3 DNA reads TGTGCCAGCAGTCCCACAGCCCTCGTCACTGAAGCTTTCTTT. V is TRBV6-5 and J is TRBJ1-1; D not certain. In germline, CDR1 is MNHEY, CDR2 SVGAGI. The CDR3 is made up of 14 amino acids. The V and J ends lost 5 bases and 4 bases respectively, with 14 bases between them.

The rearrangement joins TRBV6-5 to TRBJ1-3, with D possibly matching TRBD1 (6 bases). Germline V gene sequence: CDR1 MNHEY, CDR2 SVGAGI. The CDR3 is 14 amino acids. Trimming left V 6 bases short and J 2 bases short, with 11 bases between. The CDR3 DNA is TGTGCCAGCAGCCTCACAGGGCCTGGAAACACCATATATTTT. This gives the protein CASSLTGPGNTIYF.

This clone is a singleton in its sample. The chain uses TRBV5-4 and TRBJ2-1; perhaps TRBD1 as D (6 bases). Trimming pared 4 bases from V and 4 bases from J, leaving 18 bases between. From germline, CDR1 is SGHNT and CDR2 YYREEE (reference sequence). This CDR3 spans 16 amino acids. Written as DNA, the CDR3 is TGTGCCAGCAGCGGGGGCGGTGGGGACGGTTACAATGAGCAGTTCTTC. It specifies CASSGGGGDGYNEQFF.